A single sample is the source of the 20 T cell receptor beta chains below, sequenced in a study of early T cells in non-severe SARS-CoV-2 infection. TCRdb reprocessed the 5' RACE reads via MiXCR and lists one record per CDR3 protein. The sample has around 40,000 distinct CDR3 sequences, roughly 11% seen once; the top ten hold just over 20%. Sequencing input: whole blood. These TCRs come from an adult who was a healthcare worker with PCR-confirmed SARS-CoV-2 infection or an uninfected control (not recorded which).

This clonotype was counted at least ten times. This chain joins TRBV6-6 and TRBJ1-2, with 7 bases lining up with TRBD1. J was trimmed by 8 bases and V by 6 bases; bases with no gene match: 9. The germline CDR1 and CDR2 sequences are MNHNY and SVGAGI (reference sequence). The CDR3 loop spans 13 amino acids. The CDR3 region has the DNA TGTGCCAGCAGCCCCTCACAGGGGCGAGGCTACACCTTC. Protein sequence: CASSPSQGRGYTF.

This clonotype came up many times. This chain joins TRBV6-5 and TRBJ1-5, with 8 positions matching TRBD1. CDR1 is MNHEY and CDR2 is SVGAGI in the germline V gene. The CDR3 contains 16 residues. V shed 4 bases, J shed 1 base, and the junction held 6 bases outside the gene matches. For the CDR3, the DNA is TGTGCCAGCAGTTTCTCACAGGGGGGGAGCAATCAGCCCCAGCATTTT. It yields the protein CASSFSQGGSNQPQHF.

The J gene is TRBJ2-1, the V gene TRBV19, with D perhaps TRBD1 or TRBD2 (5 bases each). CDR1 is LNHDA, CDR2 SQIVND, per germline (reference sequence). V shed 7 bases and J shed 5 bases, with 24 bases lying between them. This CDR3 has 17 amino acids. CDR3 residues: CASTPTGGRAGNNEQFF. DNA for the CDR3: TGTGCCAGTACCCCAACAGGAGGCAGGGCCGGGAACAATGAGCAGTTCTTC.

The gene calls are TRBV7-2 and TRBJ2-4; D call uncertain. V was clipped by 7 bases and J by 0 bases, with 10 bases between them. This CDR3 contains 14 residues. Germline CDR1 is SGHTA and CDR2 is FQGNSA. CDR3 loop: CASKERLAKNIQYF. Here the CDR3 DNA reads TGTGCCAGCAAGGAGCGTCTAGCCAAAAACATTCAGTACTTC.

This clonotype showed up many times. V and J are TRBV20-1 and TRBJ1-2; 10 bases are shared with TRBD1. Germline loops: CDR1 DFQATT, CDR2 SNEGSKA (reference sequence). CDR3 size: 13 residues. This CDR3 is CRPPGTGVYGYTF. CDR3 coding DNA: TGCAGGCCTCCCGGGACAGGGGTCTATGGCTACACCTTC.

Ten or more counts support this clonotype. CDR3 sequence reads: CASSTGLGNNEQFF. The CDR3, as DNA: TGTGCCAGCAGCACGGGACTAGGTAACAATGAGCAGTTCTTC. The chain has TRBV11-3 and TRBJ2-1; 8 nucleotides agree with TRBD2. V lost 5 bases, J lost 5 bases, and 5 bases stayed unmatched. Germline V gene sequence: CDR1 SGHNT, CDR2 YENEEA. This CDR3 is built from 14 residues.

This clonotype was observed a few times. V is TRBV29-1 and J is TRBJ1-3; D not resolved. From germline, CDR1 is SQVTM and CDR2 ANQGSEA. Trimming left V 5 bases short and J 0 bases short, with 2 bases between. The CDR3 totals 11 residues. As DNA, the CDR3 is TGCAGCGTTTACTCTGGAAACACCATATATTTT. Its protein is CSVYSGNTIYF.

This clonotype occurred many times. Here the CDR3 reads CAISDCGKDDEQFF. The CDR3 DNA follows: TGTGCCATCAGTGATTGCGGGAAAGATGATGAGCAGTTCTTC. This chain joins TRBV10-3 and TRBJ2-1; D is possibly TRBD2 (6 bases). V was cut by 3 bases and J by 8 bases, with 14 bases left in between. The CDR3 is 14 residues long. Germline values: CDR1 ENHRY, CDR2 SYGVKD.

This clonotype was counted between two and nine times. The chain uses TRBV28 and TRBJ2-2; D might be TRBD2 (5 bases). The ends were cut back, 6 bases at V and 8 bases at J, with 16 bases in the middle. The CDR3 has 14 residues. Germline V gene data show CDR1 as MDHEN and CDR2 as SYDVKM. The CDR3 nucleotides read TGTGCCAGCAGGCCGTCGGGGAAGACAGGGGAGCTGTTTTTT. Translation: CASRPSGKTGELFF.

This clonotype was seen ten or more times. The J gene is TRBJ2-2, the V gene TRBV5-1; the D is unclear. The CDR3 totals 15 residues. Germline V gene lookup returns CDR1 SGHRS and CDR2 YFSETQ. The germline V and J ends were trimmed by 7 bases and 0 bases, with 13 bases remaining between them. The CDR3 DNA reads TGCGCCAGCCTAGACGACAAGTCGAACACCGGGGAGCTGTTTTTT. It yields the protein CASLDDKSNTGELFF.

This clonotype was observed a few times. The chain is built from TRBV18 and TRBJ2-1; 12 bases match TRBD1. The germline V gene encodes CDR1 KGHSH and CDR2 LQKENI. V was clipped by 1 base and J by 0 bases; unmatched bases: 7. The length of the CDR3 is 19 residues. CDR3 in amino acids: CASSPRGQGARSSYNEQFF. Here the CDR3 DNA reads TGTGCCAGCTCACCACGGGGACAGGGGGCCCGAAGCTCCTACAATGAGCAGTTCTTC.

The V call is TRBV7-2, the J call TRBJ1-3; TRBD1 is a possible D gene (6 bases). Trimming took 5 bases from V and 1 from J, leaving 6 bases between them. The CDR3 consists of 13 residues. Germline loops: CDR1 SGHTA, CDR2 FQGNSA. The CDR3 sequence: CASSTGSGNTIYF. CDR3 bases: TGTGCCAGCAGCACAGGGTCTGGAAACACCATATATTTT.

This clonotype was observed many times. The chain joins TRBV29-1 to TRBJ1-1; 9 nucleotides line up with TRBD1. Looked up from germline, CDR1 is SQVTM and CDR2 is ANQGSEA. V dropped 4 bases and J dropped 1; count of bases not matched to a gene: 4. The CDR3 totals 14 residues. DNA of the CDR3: TGCAGCGTTGCCGCGGACAGGGGGAACACTGAAGCTTTCTTT. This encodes CSVAADRGNTEAFF. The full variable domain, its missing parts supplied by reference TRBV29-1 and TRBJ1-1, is SAVISQKPSRDICQRGTSLTIQCQVDSQVTMMFWYRQQPGQSLTLIATANQGSEATYESGFVIDKFPISRPNLTFSTLTVSNMSPEDSSIYLCSVAADRGNTEAFFGQGTRLTVV.

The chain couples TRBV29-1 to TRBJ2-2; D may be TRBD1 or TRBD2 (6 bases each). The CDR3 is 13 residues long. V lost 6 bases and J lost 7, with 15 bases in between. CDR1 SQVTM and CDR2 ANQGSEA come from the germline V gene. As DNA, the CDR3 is TGCAGCGTCGGAAGACAGGAGGGCGGGGAGCTGTTTTTT. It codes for CSVGRQEGGELFF.

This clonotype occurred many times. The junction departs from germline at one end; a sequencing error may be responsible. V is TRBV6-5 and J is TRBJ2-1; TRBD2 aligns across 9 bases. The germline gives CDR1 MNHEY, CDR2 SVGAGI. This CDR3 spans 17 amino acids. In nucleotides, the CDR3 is TGTGCCAGCACTTACGTGTTCCGGCGGGAGGGCCGCAGTGAGCAGTTCTTC. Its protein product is CASTYVFRREGRSEQFF.

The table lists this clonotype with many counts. The CDR3 loop is CASSLASASGRKTQYF. Here the CDR3 DNA reads TGTGCCAGCAGCTTAGCGAGCGCTAGCGGGAGAAAGACCCAGTACTTC. V usage is TRBV7-9 and J usage is TRBJ2-5, with TRBD2 identical over 10 bases. The ends lost 0 bases at V and 6 bases at J; junction bases unmatched: 7. The V gene's germline CDR1 is SEHNR and CDR2 FQNEAQ (reference sequence). This CDR3 contains 16 residues.

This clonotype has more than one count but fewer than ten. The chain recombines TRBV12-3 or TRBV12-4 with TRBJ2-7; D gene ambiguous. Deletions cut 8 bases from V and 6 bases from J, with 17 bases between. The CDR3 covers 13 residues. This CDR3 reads CASASGSHSEQYF. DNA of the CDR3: TGTGCCAGCGCGTCGGGCAGCCATTCCGAGCAGTACTTC.

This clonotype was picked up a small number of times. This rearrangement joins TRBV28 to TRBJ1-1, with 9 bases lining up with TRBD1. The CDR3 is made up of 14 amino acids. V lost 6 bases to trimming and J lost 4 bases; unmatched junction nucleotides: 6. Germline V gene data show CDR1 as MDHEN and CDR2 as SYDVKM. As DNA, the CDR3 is TGTGCCAGCAGCATAACAGGGGGCGGCACTGAAGCTTTCTTT. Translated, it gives CASSITGGGTEAFF.

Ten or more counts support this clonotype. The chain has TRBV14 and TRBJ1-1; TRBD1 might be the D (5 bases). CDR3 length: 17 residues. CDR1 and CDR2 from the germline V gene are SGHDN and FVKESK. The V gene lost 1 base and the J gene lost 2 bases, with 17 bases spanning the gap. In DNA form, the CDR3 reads TGTGCCAGCAGCCAAGGCTTAAGGGGCCGTGAAAACACTGAAGCTTTCTTT. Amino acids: CASSQGLRGRENTEAFF.

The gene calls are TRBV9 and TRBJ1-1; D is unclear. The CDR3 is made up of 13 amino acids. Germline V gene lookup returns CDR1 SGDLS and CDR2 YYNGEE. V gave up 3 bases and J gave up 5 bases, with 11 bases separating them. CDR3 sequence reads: CASSEGGGTEAFF. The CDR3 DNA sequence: TGTGCCAGCAGCGAGGGAGGAGGGACTGAAGCTTTCTTT.